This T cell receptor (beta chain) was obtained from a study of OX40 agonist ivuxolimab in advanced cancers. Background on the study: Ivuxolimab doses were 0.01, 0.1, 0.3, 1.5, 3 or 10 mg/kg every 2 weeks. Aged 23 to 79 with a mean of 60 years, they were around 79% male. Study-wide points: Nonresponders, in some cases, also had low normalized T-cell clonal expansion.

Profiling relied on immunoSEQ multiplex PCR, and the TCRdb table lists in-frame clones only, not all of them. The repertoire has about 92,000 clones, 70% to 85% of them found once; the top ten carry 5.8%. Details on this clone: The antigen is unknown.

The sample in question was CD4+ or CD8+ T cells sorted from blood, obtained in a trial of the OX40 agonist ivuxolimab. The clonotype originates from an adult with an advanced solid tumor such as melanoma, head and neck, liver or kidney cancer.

CDR3 nucleotide sequence: TGCGCCAGCAGCGGGTCTTTACGGGGTGATGAGCAGTTCTTC. Its translation is CASSGSLRGDEQFF. This chain links TRBV5-1 with TRBJ2-1; D may be TRBD2 (5 bases). CDR3 length: 14 amino acids. Trimming left V 4 bases short and J 8 bases short, with 16 bases between. The germline gives CDR1 SGHRS, CDR2 YFSETQ.